Sequencing of this T cell receptor (beta chain) was carried out in a study of blood T cells in healthy people across ages. The second PCR ran 7 to 11 cycles with a sample-barcoded 5' primer and J-beta primers. Each cDNA was tagged by a template-switch adaptor containing 12 random nucleotides. Each CDR3 protein is one row after TCRdb ran MiXCR on the 5' RACE reads. Of approximately 800,000 distinct CDR3 sequences in the sample, just over 55% were seen once. Trimming removed 5 bases at V and 1 base at J, with 18 bases between. Looked up from germline, CDR1 is SGHTA and CDR2 is FQGNSA. The CDR3 is 17 residues long. Study conclusions and caveats: Greater diversity and more naive CD4+ cells were seen in long-lived donors than in aged donors. Calculation of diversity from one million T cells yielded estimates considered to be underestimates.

A remark on this clonotype: Its target is not known.

Sequenced: blood. V usage is TRBV7-2 and J usage is TRBJ2-4; D is unresolved. This receptor was obtained from a man in his forties in good health. The CDR3 sequence is CASSLLVTQRAKNIQYF. Written as DNA, the CDR3 is TGTGCCAGCAGCCTACTCGTGACTCAAAGGGCCAAAAACATTCAGTACTTC.